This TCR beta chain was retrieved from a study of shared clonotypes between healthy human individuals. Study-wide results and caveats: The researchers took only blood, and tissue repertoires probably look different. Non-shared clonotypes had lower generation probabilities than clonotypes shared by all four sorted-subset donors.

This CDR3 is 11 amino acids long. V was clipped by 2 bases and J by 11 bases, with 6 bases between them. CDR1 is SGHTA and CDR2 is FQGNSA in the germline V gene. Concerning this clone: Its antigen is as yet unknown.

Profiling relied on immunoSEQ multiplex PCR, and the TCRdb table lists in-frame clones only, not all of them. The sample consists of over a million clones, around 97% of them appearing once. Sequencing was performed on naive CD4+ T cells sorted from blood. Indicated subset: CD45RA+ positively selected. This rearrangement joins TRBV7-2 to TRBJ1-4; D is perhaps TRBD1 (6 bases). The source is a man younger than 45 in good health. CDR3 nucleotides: TGTGCCAGCAGCTTACAGGGGAAACTGTTTTTT. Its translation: CASSLQGKLFF.